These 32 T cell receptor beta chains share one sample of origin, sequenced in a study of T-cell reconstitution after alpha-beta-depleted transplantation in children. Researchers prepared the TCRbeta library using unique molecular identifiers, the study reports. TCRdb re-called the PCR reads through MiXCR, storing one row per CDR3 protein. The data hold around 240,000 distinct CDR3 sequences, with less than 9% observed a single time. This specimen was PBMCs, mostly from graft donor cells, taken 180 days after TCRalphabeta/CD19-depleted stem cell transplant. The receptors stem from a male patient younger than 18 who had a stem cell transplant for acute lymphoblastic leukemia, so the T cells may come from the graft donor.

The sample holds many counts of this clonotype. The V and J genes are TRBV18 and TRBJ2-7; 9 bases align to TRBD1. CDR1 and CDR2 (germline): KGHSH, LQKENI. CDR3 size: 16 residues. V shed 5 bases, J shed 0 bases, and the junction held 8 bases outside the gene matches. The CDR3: CASSSLGTGSSYEQYF. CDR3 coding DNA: TGTGCCAGCTCATCACTAGGGACAGGGAGCTCCTACGAGCAGTACTTC.

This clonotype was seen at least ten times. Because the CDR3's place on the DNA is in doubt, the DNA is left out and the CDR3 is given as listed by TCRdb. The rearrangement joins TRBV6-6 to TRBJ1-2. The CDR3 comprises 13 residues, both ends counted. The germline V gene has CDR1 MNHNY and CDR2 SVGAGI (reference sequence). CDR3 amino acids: CASSSSGWNGYTF.

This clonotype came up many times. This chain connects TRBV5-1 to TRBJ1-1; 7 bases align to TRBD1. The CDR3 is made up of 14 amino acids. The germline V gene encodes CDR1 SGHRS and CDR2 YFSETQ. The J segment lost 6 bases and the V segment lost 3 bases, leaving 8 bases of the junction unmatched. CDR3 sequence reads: CASSWQGGLAEAFF. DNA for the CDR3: TGCGCCAGCAGCTGGCAGGGGGGGCTCGCTGAAGCTTTCTTT.

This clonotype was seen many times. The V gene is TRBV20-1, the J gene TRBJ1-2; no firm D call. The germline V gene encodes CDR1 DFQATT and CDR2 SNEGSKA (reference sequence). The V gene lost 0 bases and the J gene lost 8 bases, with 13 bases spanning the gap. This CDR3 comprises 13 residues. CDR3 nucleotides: TGCAGTGCTAGAGATTCGGGGAAAGGCGGCTACACCTTC. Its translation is CSARDSGKGGYTF.

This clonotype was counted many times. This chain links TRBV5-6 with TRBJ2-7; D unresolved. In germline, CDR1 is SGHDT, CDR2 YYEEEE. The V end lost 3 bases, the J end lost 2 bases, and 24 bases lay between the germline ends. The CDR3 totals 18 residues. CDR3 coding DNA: TGTGCCAGCAGCTGTTTAGCTGAGGTTATCTGGGGAACCTACGAGCAGTACTTC. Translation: CASSCLAEVIWGTYEQYF. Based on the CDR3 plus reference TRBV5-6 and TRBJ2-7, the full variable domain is DAGVTQSPTHLIKTRGQQVTLRCSPKSGHDTVSWYQQALGQGPQFIFQYYEEEERQRGNFPDRFSGHQFPNYSSELNVNALLLGDSALYLCASSCLAEVIWGTYEQYFGPGTRLTVT.

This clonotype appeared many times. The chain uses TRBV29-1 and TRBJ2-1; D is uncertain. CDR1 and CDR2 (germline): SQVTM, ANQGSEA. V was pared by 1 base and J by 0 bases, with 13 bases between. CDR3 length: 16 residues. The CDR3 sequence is CSVEGGGQTSYNEQFF. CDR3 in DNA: TGCAGCGTTGAAGGGGGTGGGCAGACCTCCTACAATGAGCAGTTCTTC.

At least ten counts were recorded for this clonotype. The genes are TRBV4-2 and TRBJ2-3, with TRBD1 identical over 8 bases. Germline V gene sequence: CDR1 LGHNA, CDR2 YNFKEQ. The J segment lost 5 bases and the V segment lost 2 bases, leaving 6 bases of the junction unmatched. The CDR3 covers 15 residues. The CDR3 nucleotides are TGTGCCAGCAGCCAATCGGACAGGGCGGGAGATACGCAGTATTTT. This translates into CASSQSDRAGDTQYF.

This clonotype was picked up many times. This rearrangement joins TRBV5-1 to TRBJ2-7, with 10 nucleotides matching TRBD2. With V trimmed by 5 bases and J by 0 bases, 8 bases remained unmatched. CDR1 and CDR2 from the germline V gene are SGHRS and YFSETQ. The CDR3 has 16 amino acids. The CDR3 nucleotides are TGCGCCAGCAGAGTGACTAGCGGGTTTCACTCCTACGAGCAGTACTTC. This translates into CASRVTSGFHSYEQYF.

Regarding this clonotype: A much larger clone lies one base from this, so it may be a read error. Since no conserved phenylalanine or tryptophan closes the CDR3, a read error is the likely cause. The CDR3 DNA reads TGTGCCAGCAGTGAAGCGAGAGGGCTGAGCAATCAGCCCCAGCATTTA. Encoded protein: CASSEARGLSNQPQHL. This chain uses TRBV6-1 with TRBJ1-5; no reliable D call. Trimming removed 0 bases from V and 1 base from J, with 10 bases in between. The CDR3 length is 16 residues. CDR1 MNHNS and CDR2 SASEGT come from the germline V gene.

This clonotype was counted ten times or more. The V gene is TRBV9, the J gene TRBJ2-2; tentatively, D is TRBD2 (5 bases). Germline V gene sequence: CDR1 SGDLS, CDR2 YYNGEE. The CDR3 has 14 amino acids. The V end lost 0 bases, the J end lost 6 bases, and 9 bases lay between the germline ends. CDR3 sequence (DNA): TGTGCCAGCAGCGTAGGAGTGGAGGCCGGGGAGCTGTTTTTT. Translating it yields CASSVGVEAGELFF.

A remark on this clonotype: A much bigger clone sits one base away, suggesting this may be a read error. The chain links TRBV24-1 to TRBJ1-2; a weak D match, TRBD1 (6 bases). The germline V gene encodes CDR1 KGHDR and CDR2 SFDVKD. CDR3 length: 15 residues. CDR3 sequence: CAASDPGTIGYGYTF. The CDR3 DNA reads TGTGCCGCCAGTGACCCTGGGACAATCGGCTATGGCTACACCTTC.

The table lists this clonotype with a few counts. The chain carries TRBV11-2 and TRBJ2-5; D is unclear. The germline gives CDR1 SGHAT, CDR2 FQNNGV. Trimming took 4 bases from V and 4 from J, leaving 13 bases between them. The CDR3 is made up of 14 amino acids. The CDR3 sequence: CASSSGTSGETQYF. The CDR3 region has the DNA TGTGCCAGCAGCTCGGGCACCTCGGGAGAGACCCAGTACTTC.

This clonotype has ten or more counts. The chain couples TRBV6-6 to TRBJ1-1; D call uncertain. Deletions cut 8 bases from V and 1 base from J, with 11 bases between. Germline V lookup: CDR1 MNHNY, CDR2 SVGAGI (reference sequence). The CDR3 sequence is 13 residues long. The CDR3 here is CASRREPNTEAFF. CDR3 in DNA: TGTGCCAGCCGGCGCGAGCCGAACACTGAAGCTTTCTTT.

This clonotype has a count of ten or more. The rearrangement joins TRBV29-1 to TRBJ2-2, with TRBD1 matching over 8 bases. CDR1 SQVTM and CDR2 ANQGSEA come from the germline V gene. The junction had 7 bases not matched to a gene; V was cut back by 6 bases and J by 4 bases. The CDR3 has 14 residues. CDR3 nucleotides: TGCAGCGTGTCCGGGACAGGCCCCACCGGGGAGCTGTTTTTT. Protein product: CSVSGTGPTGELFF.

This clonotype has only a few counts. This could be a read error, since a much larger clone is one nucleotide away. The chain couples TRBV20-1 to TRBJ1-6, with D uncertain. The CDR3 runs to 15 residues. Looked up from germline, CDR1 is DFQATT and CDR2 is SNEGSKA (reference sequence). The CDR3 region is CCARPALGSNSPLHF. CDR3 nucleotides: TGCTGTGCTAGACCCGCTTTAGGATCGAATTCACCCCTCCACTTT.

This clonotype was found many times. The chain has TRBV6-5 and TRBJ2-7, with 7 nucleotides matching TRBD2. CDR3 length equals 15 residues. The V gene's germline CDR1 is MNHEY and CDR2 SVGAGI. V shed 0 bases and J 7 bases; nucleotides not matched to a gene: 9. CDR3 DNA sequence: TGTGCCAGCAGTTACTCGCCGAGCGGGACGGGGGAGCAGTACTTC. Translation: CASSYSPSGTGEQYF.

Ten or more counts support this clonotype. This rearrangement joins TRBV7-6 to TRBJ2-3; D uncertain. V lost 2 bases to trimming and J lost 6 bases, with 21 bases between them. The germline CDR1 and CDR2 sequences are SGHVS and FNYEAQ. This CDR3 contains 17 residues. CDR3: CASSLHPPPQAPDTQYF. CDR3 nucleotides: TGTGCCAGCAGCTTACACCCCCCGCCTCAGGCCCCGGATACGCAGTATTTT.

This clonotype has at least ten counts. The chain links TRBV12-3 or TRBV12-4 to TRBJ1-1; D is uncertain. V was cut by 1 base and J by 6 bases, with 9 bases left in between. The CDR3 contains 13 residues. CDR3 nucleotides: TGTGCCAGCAGTTTAGTGGCGCCGGCTGAAGCTTTCTTT. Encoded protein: CASSLVAPAEAFF.

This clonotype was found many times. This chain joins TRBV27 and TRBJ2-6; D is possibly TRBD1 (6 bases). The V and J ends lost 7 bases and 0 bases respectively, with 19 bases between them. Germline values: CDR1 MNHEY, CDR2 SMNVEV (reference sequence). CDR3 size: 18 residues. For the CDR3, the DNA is TGTGCCAGCACAAGCCTATCTACAGGGACCTCTGGGGCCAACGTCCTGACTTTC. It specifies CASTSLSTGTSGANVLTF.

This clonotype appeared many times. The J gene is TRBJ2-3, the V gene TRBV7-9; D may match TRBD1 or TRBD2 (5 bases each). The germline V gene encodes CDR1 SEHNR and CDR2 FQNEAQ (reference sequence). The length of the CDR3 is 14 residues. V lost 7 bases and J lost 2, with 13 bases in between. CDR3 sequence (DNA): TGTGCCAGCACCGACAGCCGGGACACAGATACGCAGTATTTT. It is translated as CASTDSRDTDTQYF.

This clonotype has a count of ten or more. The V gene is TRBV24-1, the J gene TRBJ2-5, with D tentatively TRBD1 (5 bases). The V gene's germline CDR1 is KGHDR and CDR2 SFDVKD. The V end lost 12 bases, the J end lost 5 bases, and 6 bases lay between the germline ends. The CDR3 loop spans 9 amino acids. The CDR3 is CASGETQYF. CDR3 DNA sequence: TGTGCCTCAGGGGAGACCCAGTACTTC.

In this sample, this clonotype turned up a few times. The CDR3 nucleotides read TGTGCCAGCTCACCACCGAGGCAGGGGCCAAACATTCAGTACTTC. This encodes CASSPPRQGPNIQYF. This chain uses TRBV18 with TRBJ2-4, with D maybe TRBD1 (6 bases). The germline V gene encodes CDR1 KGHSH and CDR2 LQKENI. V lost 0 bases and J 6 bases, leaving 12 bases between the germline ends. The CDR3 length is 15 residues.

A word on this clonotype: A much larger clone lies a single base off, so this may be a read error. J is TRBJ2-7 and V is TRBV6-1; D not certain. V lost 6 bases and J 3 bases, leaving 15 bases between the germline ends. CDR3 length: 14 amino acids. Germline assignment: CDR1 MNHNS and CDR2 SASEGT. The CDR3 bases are TGTGCCAGCAGCTTCGTTCAGGCGCACTACGAGCAGTACTTC. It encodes CASSFVQAHYEQYF.

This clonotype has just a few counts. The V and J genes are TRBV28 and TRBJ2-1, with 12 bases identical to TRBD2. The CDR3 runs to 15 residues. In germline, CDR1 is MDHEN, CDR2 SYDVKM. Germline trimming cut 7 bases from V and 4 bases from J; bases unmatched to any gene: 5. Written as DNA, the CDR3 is TGTGCCAGCACCCGACTAGCGGGAGTTTACAATGAGCAGTTCTTC. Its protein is CASTRLAGVYNEQFF.

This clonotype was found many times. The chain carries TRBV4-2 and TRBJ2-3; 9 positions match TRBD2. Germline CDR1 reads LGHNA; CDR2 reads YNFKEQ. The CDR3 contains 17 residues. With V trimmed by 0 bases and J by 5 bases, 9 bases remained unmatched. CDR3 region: CASSQEAAGGPGDTQYF. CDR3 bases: TGTGCCAGCAGCCAAGAGGCGGCGGGAGGGCCGGGAGATACGCAGTATTTT.

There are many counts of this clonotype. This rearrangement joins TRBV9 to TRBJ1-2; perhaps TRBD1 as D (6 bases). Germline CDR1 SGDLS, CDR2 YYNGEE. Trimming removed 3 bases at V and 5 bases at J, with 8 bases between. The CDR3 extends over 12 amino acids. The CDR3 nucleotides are TGTGCCAGCAGCGACAGGGTATATGGCTACACCTTC. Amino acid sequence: CASSDRVYGYTF.

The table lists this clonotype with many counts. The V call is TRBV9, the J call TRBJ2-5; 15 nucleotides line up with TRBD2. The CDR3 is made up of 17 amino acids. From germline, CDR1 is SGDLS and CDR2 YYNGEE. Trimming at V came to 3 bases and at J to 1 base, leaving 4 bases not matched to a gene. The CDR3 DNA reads TGTGCCAGCAGCGATGGGACTAGCGGGGGGATCCAAGAGACCCAGTACTTC. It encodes CASSDGTSGGIQETQYF.

Here the CDR3 reads CASSFGTSGRKSYNEQFF. Here the CDR3 DNA reads TGTGCCAGCAGTTTTGGGACTAGCGGGAGAAAGTCCTACAATGAGCAGTTCTTC. V and J are TRBV12-3 or TRBV12-4 and TRBJ2-1; 14 bases match TRBD2. The CDR3 contains 18 residues. Germline trimming cut 3 bases from V and 1 base from J; bases unmatched to any gene: 5.

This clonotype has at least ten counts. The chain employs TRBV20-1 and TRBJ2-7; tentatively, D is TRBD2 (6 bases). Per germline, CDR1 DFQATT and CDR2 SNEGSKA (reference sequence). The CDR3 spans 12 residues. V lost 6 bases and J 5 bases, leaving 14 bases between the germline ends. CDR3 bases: TGCAGTGCCCCTGGCGGGGCGCACGAGCAGTACTTC. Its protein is CSAPGGAHEQYF.

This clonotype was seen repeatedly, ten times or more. The CDR3 sequence: CASSLPLTGRTEAFF. For the CDR3, the DNA is TGTGCCAGCAGTTTACCTCTTACAGGGAGGACTGAAGCTTTCTTT. The V call is TRBV28, the J call TRBJ1-1; TRBD1 might be the D (6 bases). The ends were cut back, 2 bases at V and 5 bases at J, with 15 bases in the middle. The CDR3 runs to 15 residues. Germline V CDR1 and CDR2: MDHEN, SYDVKM.

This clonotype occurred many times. The CDR3 region has the DNA TGTGCCAGCAGCTTCCGGACGGAAAACCATGAAGCTTTCTTT. It encodes CASSFRTENHEAFF. The gene calls are TRBV11-2 and TRBJ1-1, with D unresolved. Trimming stripped 3 bases from V and 7 bases from J, with 15 bases between. CDR3 length: 14 amino acids. Germline V gives CDR1 SGHAT, CDR2 FQNNGV.

The CDR3 loop reads CASSFQPTAYEQYF. The CDR3 nucleotides are TGCGCCAGCAGCTTTCAGCCCACAGCCTACGAGCAGTACTTC. The V and J genes are TRBV5-1 and TRBJ2-7; the D is unclear. CDR3 size: 14 residues. Deletions cut 2 bases from V and 2 bases from J, with 11 bases between. From germline, CDR1 is SGHRS and CDR2 YFSETQ.